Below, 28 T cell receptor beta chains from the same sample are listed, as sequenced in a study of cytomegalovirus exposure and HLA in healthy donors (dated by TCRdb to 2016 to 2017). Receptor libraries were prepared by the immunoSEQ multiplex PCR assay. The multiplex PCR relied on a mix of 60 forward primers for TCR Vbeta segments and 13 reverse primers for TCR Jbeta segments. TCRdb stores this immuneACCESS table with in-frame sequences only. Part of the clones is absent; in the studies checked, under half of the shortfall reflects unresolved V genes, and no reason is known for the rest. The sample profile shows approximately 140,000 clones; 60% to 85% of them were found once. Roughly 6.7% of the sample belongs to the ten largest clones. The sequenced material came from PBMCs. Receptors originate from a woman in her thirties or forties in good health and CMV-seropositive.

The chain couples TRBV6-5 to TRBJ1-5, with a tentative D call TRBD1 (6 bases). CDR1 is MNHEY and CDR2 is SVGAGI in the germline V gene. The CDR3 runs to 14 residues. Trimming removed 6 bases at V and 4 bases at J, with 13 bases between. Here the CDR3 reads CASSRNRENQPQHF. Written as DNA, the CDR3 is TGTGCCAGCAGCCGCAACAGGGAAAATCAGCCCCAGCATTTT.

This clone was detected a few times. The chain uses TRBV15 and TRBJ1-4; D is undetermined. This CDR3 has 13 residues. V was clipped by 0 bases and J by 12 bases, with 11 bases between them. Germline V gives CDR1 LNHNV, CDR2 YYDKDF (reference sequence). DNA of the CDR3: TGTGCCACCAGCAGAGATAACGACGGGGAACTGTTTTTT. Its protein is CATSRDNDGELFF.

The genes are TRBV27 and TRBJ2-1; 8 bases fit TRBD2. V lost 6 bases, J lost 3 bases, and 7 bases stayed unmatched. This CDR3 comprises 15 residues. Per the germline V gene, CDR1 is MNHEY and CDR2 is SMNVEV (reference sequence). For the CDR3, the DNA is TGTGCCAGCAGAGCCGGGACTAGGAACTACAATGAGCAGTTCTTC. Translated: CASRAGTRNYNEQFF.

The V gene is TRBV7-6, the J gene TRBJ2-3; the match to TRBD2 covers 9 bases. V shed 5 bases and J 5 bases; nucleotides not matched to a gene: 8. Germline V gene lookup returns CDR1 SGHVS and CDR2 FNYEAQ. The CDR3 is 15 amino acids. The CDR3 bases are TGTGCCAGCAGCCAAGCGGGGGGAAAGGAAGATACGCAGTATTTT. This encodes CASSQAGGKEDTQYF.

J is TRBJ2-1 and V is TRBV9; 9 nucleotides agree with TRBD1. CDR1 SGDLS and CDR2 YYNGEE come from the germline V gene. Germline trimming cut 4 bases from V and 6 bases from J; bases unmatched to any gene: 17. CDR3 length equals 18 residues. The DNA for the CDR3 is TGTGCCAGCAGCCCAACAGGGGGCGCAAGTTATCTGTCCAATGAGCAGTTCTTC. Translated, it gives CASSPTGGASYLSNEQFF.

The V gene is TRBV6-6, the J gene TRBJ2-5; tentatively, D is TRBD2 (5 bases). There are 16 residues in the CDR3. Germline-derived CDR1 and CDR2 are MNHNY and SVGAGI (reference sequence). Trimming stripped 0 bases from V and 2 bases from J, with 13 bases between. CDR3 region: CASSYSRVRNQETQYF. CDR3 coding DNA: TGTGCCAGCAGTTACTCGCGGGTCAGGAATCAAGAGACCCAGTACTTC.

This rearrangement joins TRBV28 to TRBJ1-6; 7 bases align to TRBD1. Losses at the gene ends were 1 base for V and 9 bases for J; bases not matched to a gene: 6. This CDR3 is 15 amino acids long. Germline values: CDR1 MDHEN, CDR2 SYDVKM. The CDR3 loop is CASSLSARGVSPLHF. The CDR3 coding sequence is TGTGCCAGCAGTTTATCTGCCAGGGGGGTTTCACCCCTCCACTTT. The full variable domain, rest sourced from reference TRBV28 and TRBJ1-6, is DVKVTQSSRYLVKRTGEKVFLECVQDMDHENMFWYRQDPGLGLRLIYFSYDVKMKEKGDIPEGYSVSREKKERFSLILESASTNQTSMYLCASSLSARGVSPLHFGNGTRLTVT.

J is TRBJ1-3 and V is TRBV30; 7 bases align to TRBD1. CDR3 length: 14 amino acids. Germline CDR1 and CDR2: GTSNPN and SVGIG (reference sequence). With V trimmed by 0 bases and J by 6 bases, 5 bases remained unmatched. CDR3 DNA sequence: TGTGCCTGGAGTGTAGGGGGCTCCGTAAACACCATATATTTT. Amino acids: CAWSVGGSVNTIYF.

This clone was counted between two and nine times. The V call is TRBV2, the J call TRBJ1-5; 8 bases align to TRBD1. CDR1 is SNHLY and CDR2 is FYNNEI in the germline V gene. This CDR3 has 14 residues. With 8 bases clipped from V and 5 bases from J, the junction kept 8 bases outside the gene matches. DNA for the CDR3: TGTGCCAGCCACCCCAGGGGGCCGCATCAGCCCCAGCATTTT. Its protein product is CASHPRGPHQPQHF.

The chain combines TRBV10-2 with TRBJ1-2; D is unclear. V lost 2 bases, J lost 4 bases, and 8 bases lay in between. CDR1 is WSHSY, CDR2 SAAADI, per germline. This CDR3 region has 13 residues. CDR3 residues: CASSERPGYGYTF. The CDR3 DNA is TGCGCCAGCAGTGAGCGCCCGGGCTATGGCTACACCTTC.

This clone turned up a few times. In DNA, the CDR3 is TGTGCCAGCTCTCAGGGCAACAATCAGCCCCAGCATTTT. Encoded protein: CASSQGNNQPQHF. The chain uses TRBV18 and TRBJ1-5; possible D gene TRBD1, 5 bases. V gave up 6 bases and J gave up 3 bases, with 9 bases separating them. The CDR3 consists of 13 residues. Germline V gives CDR1 KGHSH, CDR2 LQKENI.

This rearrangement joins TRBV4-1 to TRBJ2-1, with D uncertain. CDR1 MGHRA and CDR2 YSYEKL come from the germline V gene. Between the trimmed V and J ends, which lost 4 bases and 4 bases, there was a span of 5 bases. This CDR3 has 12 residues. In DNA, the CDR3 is TGCGCCAGCAGCCTAACATACAATGAGCAGTTCTTC. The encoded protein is CASSLTYNEQFF.

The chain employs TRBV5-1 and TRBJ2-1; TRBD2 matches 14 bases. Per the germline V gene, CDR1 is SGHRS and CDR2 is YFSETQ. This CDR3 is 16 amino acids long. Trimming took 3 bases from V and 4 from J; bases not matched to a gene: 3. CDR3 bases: TGCGCCAGCAGCTGGGGACTAGCGGGGGCTTACAATGAGCAGTTCTTC. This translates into CASSWGLAGAYNEQFF.

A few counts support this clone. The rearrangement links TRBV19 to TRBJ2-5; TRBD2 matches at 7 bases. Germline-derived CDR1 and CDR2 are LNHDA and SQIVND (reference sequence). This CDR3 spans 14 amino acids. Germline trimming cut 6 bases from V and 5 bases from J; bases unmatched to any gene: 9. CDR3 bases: TGTGCCAGTAGGCCCGCGGGGAGGGGTGAGACCCAGTACTTC. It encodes CASRPAGRGETQYF.

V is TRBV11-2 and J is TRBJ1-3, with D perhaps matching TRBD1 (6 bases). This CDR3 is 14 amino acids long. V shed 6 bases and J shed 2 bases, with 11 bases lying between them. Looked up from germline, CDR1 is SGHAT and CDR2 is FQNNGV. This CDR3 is CASSHTGTGNTIYF. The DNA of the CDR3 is TGTGCCAGCAGTCACACAGGGACTGGAAACACCATATATTTT.

CDR3 residues: CASSYTGTGGYEQYF. The CDR3 bases are TGTGCCAGCAGTTACACCGGGACAGGGGGCTACGAGCAGTACTTC. The rearrangement uses TRBV6-5 and TRBJ2-7; TRBD1 matches 11 bases. J was trimmed by 3 bases and V by 2 bases; bases with no gene match: 3. The CDR3 totals 15 residues. Germline CDR1 is MNHEY and CDR2 is SVGAGI.

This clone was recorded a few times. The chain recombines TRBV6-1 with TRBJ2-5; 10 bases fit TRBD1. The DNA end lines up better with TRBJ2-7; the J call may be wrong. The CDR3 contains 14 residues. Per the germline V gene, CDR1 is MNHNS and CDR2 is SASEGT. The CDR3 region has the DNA TGTGCCAGCCCGAGACAGGGGGCTCCCTACGAGCAGTACTTC. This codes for CASPRQGAPYEQYF.

The CDR3, as DNA: TGTGCCAGCAGCCGCCCGCCCTCCTACGAGCAGTACTTC. This codes for CASSRPPSYEQYF. V is TRBV27 and J is TRBJ2-5; D is unresolved. Judging by the DNA end, TRBJ2-7 fits better; the J call may be wrong. CDR3 size: 13 residues. Germline lookup yields CDR1 MNHEY and CDR2 SMNVEV (reference sequence).

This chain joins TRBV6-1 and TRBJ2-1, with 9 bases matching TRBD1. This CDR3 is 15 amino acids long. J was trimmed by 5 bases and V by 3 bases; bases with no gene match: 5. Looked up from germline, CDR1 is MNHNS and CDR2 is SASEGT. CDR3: CASSDRDRVNNEQFF. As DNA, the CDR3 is TGTGCCAGCAGTGACCGGGACAGGGTGAACAATGAGCAGTTCTTC.

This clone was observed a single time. The DNA of the CDR3 is TGTGCCAGCAGCGTAGACTCCGTTGTCCCCCTCTCGGGGAATCCACCCCTCCACTTT. Protein sequence: CASSVDSVVPLSGNPPLHF. V and J are TRBV9 and TRBJ1-6; the D is unclear. The CDR3 is 19 residues long. Germline V gives CDR1 SGDLS, CDR2 YYNGEE. The V end lost 0 bases, the J end lost 11 bases, and 27 bases lay between the germline ends.

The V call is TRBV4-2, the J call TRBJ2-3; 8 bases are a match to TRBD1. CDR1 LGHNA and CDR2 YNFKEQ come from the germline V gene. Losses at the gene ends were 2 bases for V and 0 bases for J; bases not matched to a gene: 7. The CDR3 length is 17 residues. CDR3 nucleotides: TGTGCCAGCAGCCAACTCTCCGGGACAGGAAGCACAGATACGCAGTATTTT. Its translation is CASSQLSGTGSTDTQYF.

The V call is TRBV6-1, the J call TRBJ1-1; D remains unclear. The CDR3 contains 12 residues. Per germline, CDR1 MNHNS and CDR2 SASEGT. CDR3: CGVGSMNTEAFF. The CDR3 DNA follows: TGTGGTGTGGGCAGTATGAACACTGAAGCTTTCTTT.

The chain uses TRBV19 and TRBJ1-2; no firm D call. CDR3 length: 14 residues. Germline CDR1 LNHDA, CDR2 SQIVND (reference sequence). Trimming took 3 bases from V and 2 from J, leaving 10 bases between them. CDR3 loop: CASSISGINYGYTF. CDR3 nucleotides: TGTGCCAGTAGTATTTCAGGTATAAACTATGGCTACACCTTC.

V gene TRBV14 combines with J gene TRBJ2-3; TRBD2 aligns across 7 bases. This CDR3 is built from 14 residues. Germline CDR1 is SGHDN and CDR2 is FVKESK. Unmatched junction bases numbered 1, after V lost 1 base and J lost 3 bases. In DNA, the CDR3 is TGTGCCAGCAGCCAAGCGGGGGGAACAGATACGCAGTATTTT. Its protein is CASSQAGGTDTQYF.

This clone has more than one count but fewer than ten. The CDR3 sequence is CATSLIAGGLDSTKNIQYF. CDR3 sequence (DNA): TGTGCCACCAGCCTCATAGCGGGGGGGCTTGATAGTACCAAAAACATTCAGTACTTC. The chain links TRBV15 to TRBJ2-4; 11 bases fit TRBD2. Germline trimming cut 5 bases from V and 2 bases from J; bases unmatched to any gene: 14. The CDR3 contains 19 residues. Germline values: CDR1 LNHNV, CDR2 YYDKDF (reference sequence).

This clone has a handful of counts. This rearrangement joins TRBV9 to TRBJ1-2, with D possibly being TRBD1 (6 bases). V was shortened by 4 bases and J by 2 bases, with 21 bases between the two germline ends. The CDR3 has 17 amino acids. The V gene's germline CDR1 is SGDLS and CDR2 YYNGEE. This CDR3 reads CASSPLASGAVNYGYTF. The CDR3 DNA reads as TGTGCCAGCAGCCCACTCGCGTCAGGGGCGGTCAACTATGGCTACACCTTC. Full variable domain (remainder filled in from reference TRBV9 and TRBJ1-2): DSGVTQTPKHLITATGQRVTLRCSPRSGDLSVYWYQQSLDQGLQFLIQYYNGEERAKGNILERFSAQQFPDLHSELNLSSLELGDSALYFCASSPLASGAVNYGYTFGSGTRLTVV.

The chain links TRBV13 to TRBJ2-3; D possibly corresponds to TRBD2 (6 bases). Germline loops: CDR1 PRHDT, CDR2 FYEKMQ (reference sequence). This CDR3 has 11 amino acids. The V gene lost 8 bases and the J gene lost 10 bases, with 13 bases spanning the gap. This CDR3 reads CASGTPNPQYF. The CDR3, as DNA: TGTGCCAGCGGGACTCCCAACCCGCAGTATTTT. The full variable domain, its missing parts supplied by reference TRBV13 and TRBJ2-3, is AAGVIQSPRHLIKEKRETATLKCYPIPRHDTVYWYQQGPGQDPQFLISFYEKMQSDKGSIPDRFSAQQFSDYHSELNMSSLELGDSALYFCASGTPNPQYFGPGTRLTVL.

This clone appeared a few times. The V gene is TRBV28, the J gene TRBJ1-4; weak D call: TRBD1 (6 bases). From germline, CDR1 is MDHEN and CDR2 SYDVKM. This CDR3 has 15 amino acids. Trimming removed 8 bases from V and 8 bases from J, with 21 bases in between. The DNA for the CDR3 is TGTGCCAGCGCTCCGGGGGGGCAGGTCGAAGAAAAACTGTTTTTT. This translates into CASAPGGQVEEKLFF.